The T cell receptor (beta chain) described here comes from a study of T-cell memory formation after mild COVID-19 (dated by TCRdb to the early 2020s). For the wider study: TCR sequence clusters from the two donors were found to be largely donor specific. T-cell clones expanding and contracting after mild COVID-19 in a couple of donors were tracked by longitudinal TCRalpha and TCRbeta repertoire sequencing. The cohort was made up of two young adult volunteers, one female and one male, who were previously healthy. Points the paper makes about the study in general: Only a couple of mild cases were covered in the study, and larger cohorts including severe cases with pre-infection samples were considered necessary. Whether the second-wave clones peaking on day 37 were SARS-CoV-2 specific was not confirmed. From day 15 to 85, contracting clones showed balanced CD4/CD8 phenotypes, whereas a second wave of clones that expanded from day 15 to 37 leaned towards CD4+. Contracting CD4+ clones were found mainly in CM and EM memory subsets, while CD8+ clones were enriched in EMRA. Some responding clones were detected in pre-infection memory, which suggested that pre-existing cross-reactive memory T cells had joined the SARS-CoV-2 response.

The instrument given in TCRdb is Illumina NovaSeq 6000. TCRalpha and TCRbeta cDNA libraries were built by 5'RACE with constant-segment primers, adding sample barcodes and unique molecular identifiers. RNA was extracted from every sample with Trizol reagent. Library amplification was performed in two PCR steps, and a second sample barcode and Illumina TruSeq adapters were introduced in the second step. Sequencing of libraries was performed on an Illumina NovaSeq with 2 x 150 bp paired-end reads. Per the original workflow: Demultiplexing of reads and collapsing into UMI-guided consensus sequences were performed with migec v1.2.7. With mixcr v2.1.11, UMI consensuses were aligned to TRA and TRB V and J templates and assembled into clonotypes. Expanded or contracted clonotypes were those called significant by both edgeR and NoisET, with noise models trained on biological replicates. For edgeR calls, a false discovery rate-adjusted p below 0.01 and a log2 fold-change threshold of 1 were applied. As an exploratory analysis of dynamics, max-normalized trajectories of the 1000 most abundant clonotypes were examined by PCA with hierarchical clustering. The CD4 or CD8 phenotype of responding clones was assigned using the separately sequenced CD4+ and CD8+ repertoires. TCRdb passed the public sequencing reads through fastp at Q25 and MiXCR, retaining productive beta sequences. Rows with one shared CDR3 protein collapse into an entry with the most common genes and DNA. The V and J calls reflect TCRdb's pipeline rather than the authors' work. The sample table contains roughly 310,000 distinct CDR3 sequences; only one count was recorded for approximately 15% of them. The ten largest make up around 23% of the sample.

Ficoll-Paque density gradient centrifugation was used to isolate PBMCs. This clonotype was counted a few times. No cognate antigen has been identified for it. Per-base quality was not reported, and no clone a single base away is much larger than it. There are 15 amino acids in the CDR3, from cysteine to phenylalanine inclusive. CDR3 DNA only is kept here, 45 bases in frame from base 1. According to the germline V gene, CDR1 reads ENHRY and CDR2 reads SYGVKD. The V end loses 2 bases and the J end loses 2 bases, and a stretch of 12 bases separates them. The sequence derives from a man aged 18 to 30 who had mild COVID-19 (a few samples of this study predate the infection). The sample titles of this study are shuffled in the database, so cell type and time point are left out; the donor was told from shared clones. In this chain, TRBV10-3 is recombined with TRBJ2-5; the D element could tentatively be TRBD1 or TRBD2, as 7 bases agree for each. Sequencing was done on a sample of PBMCs or a T cell subset sorted from them (not recorded which). The nucleotide sequence reads as follows: TGTGCCATCAGTGAGAGGGGGCGGGAGCAAGAGACCCAGTACTTC. Translated, this gives CAISERGREQETQYF.